Presented here are 3 T cell receptor beta chains from one specimen sequenced in a study of metastatic and nonmetastatic thyroid tumors. TCRdb re-analyzed the PCR reads through MiXCR. This table has some 33,000 clones, around 7% appearing once. The entire patient cohort was treatment-naive prior to thyroid surgery. Sequences were obtained from blood. The origin of the receptors is a female donor with papillary thyroid cancer or a benign thyroid nodule (not recorded which). Some clones in this sample may be carry-over from other donors' samples.

CDR3 sequence reads: CASSTRPNQIQTQYF. CDR3 nucleotide sequence: TGTGCCAGCAGCACCCGTCCCAACCAGATTCAGACCCAGTACTTC. This sequence joins TRBV5-6 and TRBJ2-5; D ambiguous. Germline assignment: CDR1 SGHDT and CDR2 YYEEEE. V was pared by 4 bases and J by 6 bases, with 19 bases between. This CDR3 is 15 amino acids long.

This clone has at least ten counts. The genes are TRBV6-1 and TRBJ2-7; 7 bases align to TRBD1. The ends lost 10 bases at V and 0 bases at J; junction bases unmatched: 9. Germline values: CDR1 MNHNS, CDR2 SASEGT. This CDR3 is built from 14 residues. In DNA form, the CDR3 reads TGTGCCACCGTGGAACAGGGGCTCTCCTACGAGCAGTACTTC. Translating gives CATVEQGLSYEQYF.

This clone was counted between two and nine times. V usage is TRBV28 and J usage is TRBJ1-1; no clear D. V shed 6 bases and J shed 4 bases, with 12 bases lying between them. Per germline, CDR1 MDHEN and CDR2 SYDVKM. This CDR3 has 13 amino acids. DNA of the CDR3: TGTGCCAGCAGGAGAGTCCTAAGCACTGAAGCTTTCTTT. This translates into CASRRVLSTEAFF.